This TCR beta chain was captured by sequencing in a study of tumor and adjacent non-tumor tissue in lung cancer. Overall study: Each sample yielded approximately 4 million productive TCRbeta reads on average. Study-wide findings and caveats: In normal lung, the top 100 clones were significantly more dominant than in tumor. Tumor TCR diversity, when higher, was linked to shorter survival.

This CDR3 is built from 15 residues. Looked up from germline, CDR1 is MGHRA and CDR2 is YSYEKL. A note on this clonotype: Its antigen remains unknown. One end of the junction fails to match germline, which may point to a read error.

RNA was extracted from bulk tissue without any cell sorting. This non-tumor lung sample came from over 3 cm beyond the tumor edge. TCRbeta libraries were built with three rounds of nested PCR, modified from ARM-PCR. A single record per CDR3 protein comes from TCRdb applying MiXCR to the multiplex PCR reads. The sample holds 35,000 to 55,000 distinct CDR3 sequences; roughly two thirds are singletons and the top ten take over 15%. The sequence derives from a woman aged 40-49 years with non-small cell lung cancer. The chain links TRBV4-1 to TRBJ2-3; no clear D. The sequencing sample was made of distant non-tumor lung tissue. The DNA of the CDR3 is TGCGCCTGCAACCAAGATCTCTCAGCCACAGATACGCAGTTTTTT. Amino acid sequence: CACNQDLSATDTQFF.